One and the same sample provided the 9 T cell receptor beta chains below, sequenced in a study of T cell responses to AZD1222 COVID-19 vaccine (dated by TCRdb to about 2021). Libraries were constructed by the immunoSEQ multiplex PCR assay. The source is immuneACCESS, and TCRdb retained only in-frame sequences with V and J called. Part of the clones is not carried over; for the studies checked, unresolved V genes explain less than half of this, and the remainder is unexplained. The sample table lists 150,000 to 200,000 clones, approximately 90% of them with a count of one. Roughly 4% of the sample lies in the top ten. The meaning of the sample's time point label: about 28 days (+/-7) after the second vaccine dose. Sample treatment or condition, as interpreted from the label and publication: meningococcal conjugate vaccine given as trial control. The material sequenced was peripheral blood, taken 28 days after the second dose of the MenACWY control vaccine. The source of these receptors is an adult who received the MenACWY meningococcal vaccine as a control.

V and J are TRBV5-4 and TRBJ2-3; D might be TRBD1 or TRBD2, each matching 5 bases. V was clipped by 0 bases and J by 5 bases, with 10 bases between them. CDR3 length equals 14 residues. Germline lookup yields CDR1 SGHNT and CDR2 YYREEE (reference sequence). The CDR3 spells CASSLGGVGDTQYF. The CDR3 DNA reads TGTGCCAGCAGCTTGGGAGGGGTTGGAGATACGCAGTATTTT.

A single count supports this clone. The CDR3 nucleotides are TGTGCCAGCAGCTTGCAACTGACAGGGGCTGGCTACACCTTC. It encodes CASSLQLTGAGYTF. The V gene is TRBV7-8, the J gene TRBJ1-2; 8 bases align to TRBD1. Germline loops: CDR1 SGHVS, CDR2 FQNEAQ. The V and J ends lost 3 bases and 7 bases, in that order; junction bases with no gene match: 7. The CDR3 has 14 amino acids. Based on the CDR3 plus reference TRBV7-8 and TRBJ1-2, the full variable domain is GAGVSQSPRYKVAKRGQDVALRCDPISGHVSLFWYQQALGQGPEFLTYFQNEAQLDKSGLPSDRFFAERPEGSVSTLKIQRTQQEDSAVYLCASSLQLTGAGYTFGSGTRLTVV.

V gene TRBV9 combines with J gene TRBJ2-7; D possibly uses TRBD1 or TRBD2 (5 bases each). In germline, CDR1 is SGDLS, CDR2 YYNGEE. CDR3 size: 17 residues. Between the trimmed V and J ends, which lost 2 bases and 2 bases, there was a span of 20 bases. For the CDR3, the DNA is TGTGCCAGCAGCGTCTCAGGTGGGGCCGGGGCCACCTACGAGCAGTACTTC. The encoded protein is CASSVSGGAGATYEQYF.

V and J are TRBV25-1 and TRBJ1-5; D gene uncertain. The CDR3 runs to 16 residues. The V and J ends lost 2 bases and 3 bases respectively, with 14 bases between them. CDR1 and CDR2 (germline): MGHDK, SYGVNS. Written as DNA, the CDR3 is TGTGCCAGCAGTGAAAGGGATAACCTGAACAATCAGCCCCAGCATTTT. Translating gives CASSERDNLNNQPQHF.

Only one count was recorded for this clone. The chain recombines TRBV9 with TRBJ1-6, with D hard to call. Trimming cost V 4 bases and J 10 bases, with 15 bases left between them. The V gene's germline CDR1 is SGDLS and CDR2 YYNGEE. The CDR3 totals 14 residues. In DNA, the CDR3 is TGTGCCAGCAGCTCCCGACAATCAAGCTCACCCCTCCACTTT. This codes for CASSSRQSSSPLHF.

V is TRBV5-1 and J is TRBJ1-2; TRBD1 might be the D (5 bases). The CDR3 covers 14 residues. The germline V and J ends were trimmed by 4 bases and 5 bases, with 15 bases remaining between them. CDR1 SGHRS and CDR2 YFSETQ come from the germline V gene. CDR3: CASSMEEGSYGYTF. The DNA for the CDR3 is TGCGCCAGCAGCATGGAAGAGGGGAGTTATGGCTACACCTTC.

The chain is built from TRBV18 and TRBJ2-1; TRBD1 might be the D (6 bases). With 2 bases removed from V and 1 base from J, the gap between germline ends came to 9 bases. The CDR3 totals 15 residues. CDR1 is KGHSH and CDR2 is LQKENI in the germline V gene. The chain's CDR3 is CASSPGGLSYNEQFF. The CDR3 DNA reads TGTGCCAGCTCACCAGGGGGCCTGTCCTACAATGAGCAGTTCTTC.

The chain uses TRBV10-1 and TRBJ1-4; 7 bases are a match to TRBD1. J gave up 7 bases and V 5 bases, and 7 bases lay outside the gene matches. Germline values: CDR1 WNHNN, CDR2 SYGVQD (reference sequence). This CDR3 has 14 amino acids. Written as DNA, the CDR3 is TGCGCCAGCAGTACCGACAGGGTCGGTGAAAAACTGTTTTTT. This encodes CASSTDRVGEKLFF.

The V call is TRBV7-9, the J call TRBJ2-1; possibly TRBD1 for D (5 bases). Looked up from germline, CDR1 is SEHNR and CDR2 is FQNEAQ (reference sequence). The CDR3 covers 15 residues. V lost 0 bases to trimming and J lost 1 base, with 7 bases between them. CDR3 DNA sequence: TGTGCCAGCAGCTTAGCGACAGTGTCCTACAATGAGCAGTTCTTC. Its protein is CASSLATVSYNEQFF.